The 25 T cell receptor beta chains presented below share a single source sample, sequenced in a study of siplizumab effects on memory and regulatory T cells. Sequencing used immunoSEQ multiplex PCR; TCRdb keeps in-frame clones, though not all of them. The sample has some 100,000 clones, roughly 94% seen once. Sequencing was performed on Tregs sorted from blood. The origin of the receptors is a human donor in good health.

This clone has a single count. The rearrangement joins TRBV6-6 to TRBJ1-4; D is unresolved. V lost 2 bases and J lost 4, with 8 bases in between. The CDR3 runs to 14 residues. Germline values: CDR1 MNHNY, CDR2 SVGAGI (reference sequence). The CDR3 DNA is TGTGCCAGCAGTTACAGGCAGATTAATGAAAAACTGTTTTTT. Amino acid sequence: CASSYRQINEKLFF.

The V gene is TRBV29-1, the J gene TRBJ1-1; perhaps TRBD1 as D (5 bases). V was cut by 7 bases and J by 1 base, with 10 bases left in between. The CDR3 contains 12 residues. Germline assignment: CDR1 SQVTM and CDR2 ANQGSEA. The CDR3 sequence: CSGIQGNTEAFF. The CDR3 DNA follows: TGCAGCGGTATTCAGGGGAACACTGAAGCTTTCTTT.

The CDR3 protein is CASSFNFRGYEQYF. CDR3 DNA: TGTGCCAGCAGTTTTAATTTTCGGGGGTACGAGCAGTACTTC. The V gene is TRBV28, the J gene TRBJ2-7; possible D gene TRBD2, 6 bases. V was shortened by 3 bases and J by 4 bases, with 13 bases between the two germline ends. Per germline, CDR1 MDHEN and CDR2 SYDVKM. The CDR3 is made up of 14 amino acids.

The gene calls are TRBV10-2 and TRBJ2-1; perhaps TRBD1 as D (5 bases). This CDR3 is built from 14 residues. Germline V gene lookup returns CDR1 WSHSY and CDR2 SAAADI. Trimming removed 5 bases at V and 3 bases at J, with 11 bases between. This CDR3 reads CASSQGLFYNEQFF. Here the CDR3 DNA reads TGCGCCAGCAGTCAGGGATTGTTCTACAATGAGCAGTTCTTC.

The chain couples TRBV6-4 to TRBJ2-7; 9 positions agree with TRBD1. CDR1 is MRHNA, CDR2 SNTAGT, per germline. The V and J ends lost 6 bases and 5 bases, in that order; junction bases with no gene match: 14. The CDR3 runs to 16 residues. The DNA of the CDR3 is TGTGCCAGCAGCCCGACCGGCGGGACAGGGTTGCACGAGCAGTACTTC. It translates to CASSPTGGTGLHEQYF.

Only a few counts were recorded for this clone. CDR3 sequence (DNA): TGTGCCAGCAGTGCAGATCTTAACTATGGCTACACCTTC. It is translated as CASSADLNYGYTF. J is TRBJ1-2 and V is TRBV2; D gene uncertain. The CDR3 extends over 13 amino acids. The germline V gene has CDR1 SNHLY and CDR2 FYNNEI. Trimming took off 4 bases at V and 1 base at J, with 7 bases between the two ends.

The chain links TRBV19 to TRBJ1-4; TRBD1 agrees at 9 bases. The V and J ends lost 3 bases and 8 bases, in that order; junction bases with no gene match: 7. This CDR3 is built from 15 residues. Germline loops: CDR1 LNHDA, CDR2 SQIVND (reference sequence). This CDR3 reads CASSIPGTGTEKLFF. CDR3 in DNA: TGTGCCAGTAGTATTCCCGGGACAGGGACCGAAAAACTGTTTTTT.

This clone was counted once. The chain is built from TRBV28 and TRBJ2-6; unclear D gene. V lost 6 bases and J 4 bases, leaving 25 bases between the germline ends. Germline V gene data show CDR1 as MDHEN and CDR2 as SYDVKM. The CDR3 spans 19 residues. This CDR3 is CASSPSAPTVSRGANVLTF. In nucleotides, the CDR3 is TGTGCCAGCAGCCCCTCGGCCCCCACCGTTTCTCGGGGGGCCAACGTCCTGACTTTC.

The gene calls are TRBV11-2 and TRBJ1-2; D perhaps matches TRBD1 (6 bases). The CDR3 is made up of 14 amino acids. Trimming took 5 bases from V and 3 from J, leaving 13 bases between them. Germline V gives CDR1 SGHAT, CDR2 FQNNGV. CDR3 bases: TGTGCCAGCAGCCCAACGGGGGCTTACTATGGCTACACCTTC. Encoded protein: CASSPTGAYYGYTF.

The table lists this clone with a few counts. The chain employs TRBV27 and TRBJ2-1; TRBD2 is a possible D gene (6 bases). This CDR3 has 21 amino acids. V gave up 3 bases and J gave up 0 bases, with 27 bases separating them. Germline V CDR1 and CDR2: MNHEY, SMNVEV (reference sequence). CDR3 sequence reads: CASSLSYAGRITLSSYNEQFF. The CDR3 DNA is TGTGCCAGCAGTTTGAGCTACGCGGGACGTATTACCCTCAGCTCCTACAATGAGCAGTTCTTC.

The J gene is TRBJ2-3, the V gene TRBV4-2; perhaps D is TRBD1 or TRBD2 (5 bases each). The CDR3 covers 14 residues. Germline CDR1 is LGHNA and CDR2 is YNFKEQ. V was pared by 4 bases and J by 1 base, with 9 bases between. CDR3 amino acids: CASSRDPRTDTQYF. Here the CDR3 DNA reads TGTGCCAGCAGCCGGGACCCCCGCACAGATACGCAGTATTTT.

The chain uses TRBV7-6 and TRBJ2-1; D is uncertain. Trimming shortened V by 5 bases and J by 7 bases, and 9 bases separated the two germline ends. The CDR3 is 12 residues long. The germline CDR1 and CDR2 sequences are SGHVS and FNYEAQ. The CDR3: CASSPHYNEQFF. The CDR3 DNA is TGTGCCAGCAGCCCTCACTATAATGAGCAGTTCTTC.

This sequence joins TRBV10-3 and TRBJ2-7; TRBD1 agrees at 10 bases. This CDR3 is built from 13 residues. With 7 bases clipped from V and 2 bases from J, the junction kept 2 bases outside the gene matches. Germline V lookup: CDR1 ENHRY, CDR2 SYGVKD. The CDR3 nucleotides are TGTGCCATCAAGGGACAGGGGACCTACGAGCAGTACTTC. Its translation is CAIKGQGTYEQYF.

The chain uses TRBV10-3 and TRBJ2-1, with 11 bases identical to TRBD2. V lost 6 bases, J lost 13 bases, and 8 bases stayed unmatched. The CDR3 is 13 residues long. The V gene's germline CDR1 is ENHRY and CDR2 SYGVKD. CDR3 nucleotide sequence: TGTGCCATCAGCAAGACTAGCGGGGTTAATCAGTTCTTC. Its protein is CAISKTSGVNQFF.

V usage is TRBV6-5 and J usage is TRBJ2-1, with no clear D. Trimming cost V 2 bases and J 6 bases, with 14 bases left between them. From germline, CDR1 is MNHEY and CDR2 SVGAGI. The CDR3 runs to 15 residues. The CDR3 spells CASSYGDLVGNEQFF. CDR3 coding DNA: TGTGCCAGCAGTTACGGGGATTTGGTGGGCAATGAGCAGTTCTTC.

CDR3 sequence (DNA): TGTGCCAGCAGCAGAGGAGGGGGTTTGAATGAGCAGTTCTTC. Amino acid sequence: CASSRGGGLNEQFF. The chain combines TRBV7-3 with TRBJ2-1; D is possibly TRBD1 or TRBD2 (6 bases each). There are 14 residues in the CDR3. Germline assignment: CDR1 SGHTA and CDR2 FQGTGA. V was trimmed by 5 bases and J by 7 bases, leaving 15 bases between them.

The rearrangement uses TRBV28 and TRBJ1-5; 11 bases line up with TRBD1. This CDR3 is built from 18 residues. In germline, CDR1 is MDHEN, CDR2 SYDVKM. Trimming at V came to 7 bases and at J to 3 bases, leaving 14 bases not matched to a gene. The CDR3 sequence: CASTPRDRGFTLNQPQHF. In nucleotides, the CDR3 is TGTGCCAGCACCCCAAGGGACAGGGGGTTCACACTCAATCAGCCCCAGCATTTT.

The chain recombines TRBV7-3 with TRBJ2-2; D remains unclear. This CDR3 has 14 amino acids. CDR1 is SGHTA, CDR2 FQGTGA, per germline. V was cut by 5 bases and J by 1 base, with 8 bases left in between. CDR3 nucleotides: TGTGCCAGCAGCAAGGACGGGAACACCGGGGAGCTGTTTTTT. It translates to CASSKDGNTGELFF.

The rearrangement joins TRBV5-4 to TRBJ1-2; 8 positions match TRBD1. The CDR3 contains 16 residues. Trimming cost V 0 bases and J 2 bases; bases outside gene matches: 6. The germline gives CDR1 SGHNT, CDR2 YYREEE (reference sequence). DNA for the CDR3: TGTGCCAGCAGCTTGGGACAGGGGCTAGGAAACTATGGCTACACCTTC. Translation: CASSLGQGLGNYGYTF.

This chain's CDR3 is CASSYGPNYGYTF. The DNA for the CDR3 is TGTGCCAGCAGCTACGGTCCTAACTATGGCTACACCTTC. This chain uses TRBV28 with TRBJ1-2, with no clear D. Trimming cost V 6 bases and J 0 bases, with 8 bases left between them. Germline V gene lookup returns CDR1 MDHEN and CDR2 SYDVKM. The CDR3 contains 13 residues.

CDR3 in amino acids: CASSRSGHFGNTIYF. In nucleotides, the CDR3 is TGTGCCAGCAGCCGAAGTGGCCATTTTGGAAACACCATATATTTT. The chain is built from TRBV6-5 and TRBJ1-3; D remains ambiguous. V shed 6 bases and J shed 3 bases, with 15 bases lying between them. The CDR3 contains 15 residues. The germline gives CDR1 MNHEY, CDR2 SVGAGI.

DNA for the CDR3: TGTGCCAGCAGCCGGGACCCTCGTTGGGGTGAGCAGTTCTTC. Its protein is CASSRDPRWGEQFF. The V gene is TRBV6-5, the J gene TRBJ2-1, with D perhaps given as TRBD1 or TRBD2 (5 bases each). The CDR3 has 14 amino acids. The V end lost 6 bases, the J end lost 9 bases, and 18 bases lay between the germline ends. Germline-derived CDR1 and CDR2 are MNHEY and SVGAGI.

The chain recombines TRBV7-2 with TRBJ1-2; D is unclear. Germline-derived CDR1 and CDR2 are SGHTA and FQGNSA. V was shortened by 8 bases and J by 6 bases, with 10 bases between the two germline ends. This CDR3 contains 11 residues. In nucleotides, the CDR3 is TGTGCCAGCCTTCCGGGGAATGGCTACACCTTC. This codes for CASLPGNGYTF.

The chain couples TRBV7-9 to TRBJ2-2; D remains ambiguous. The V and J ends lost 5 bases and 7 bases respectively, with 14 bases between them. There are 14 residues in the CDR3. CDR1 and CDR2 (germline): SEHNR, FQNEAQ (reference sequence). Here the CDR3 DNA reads TGTGCCAGCAGCCTCTGGACGGTAGACGGGGAGCTGTTTTTT. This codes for CASSLWTVDGELFF.

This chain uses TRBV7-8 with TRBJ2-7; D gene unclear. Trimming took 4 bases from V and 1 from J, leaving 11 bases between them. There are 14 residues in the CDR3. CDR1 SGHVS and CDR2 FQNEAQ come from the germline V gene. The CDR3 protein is CASSSPIVSYEQYF. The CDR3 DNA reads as TGTGCCAGCAGCTCCCCAATAGTATCCTACGAGCAGTACTTC. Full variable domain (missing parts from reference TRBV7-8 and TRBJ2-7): GAGVSQSPRYKVAKRGQDVALRCDPISGHVSLFWYQQALGQGPEFLTYFQNEAQLDKSGLPSDRFFAERPEGSVSTLKIQRTQQEDSAVYLCASSSPIVSYEQYFGPGTRLTVT.